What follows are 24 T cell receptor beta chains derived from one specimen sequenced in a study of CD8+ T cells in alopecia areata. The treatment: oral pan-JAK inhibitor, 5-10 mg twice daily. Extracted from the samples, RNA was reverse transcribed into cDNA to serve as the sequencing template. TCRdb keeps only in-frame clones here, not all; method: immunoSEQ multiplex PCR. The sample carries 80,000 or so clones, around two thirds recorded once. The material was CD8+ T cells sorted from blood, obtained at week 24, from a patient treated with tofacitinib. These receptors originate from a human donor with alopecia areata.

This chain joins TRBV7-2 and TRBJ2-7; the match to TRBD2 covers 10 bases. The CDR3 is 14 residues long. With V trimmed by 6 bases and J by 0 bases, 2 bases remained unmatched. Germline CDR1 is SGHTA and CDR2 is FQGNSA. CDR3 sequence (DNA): TGTGCCAGCAGACGGACTAGCGGCTCCTACGAGCAGTACTTC. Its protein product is CASRRTSGSYEQYF. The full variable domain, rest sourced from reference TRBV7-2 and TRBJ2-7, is GAGVSQSPSNKVTEKGKDVELRCDPISGHTALYWYRQSLGQGLEFLIYFQGNSAPDKSGLPSDRFSAERTGGSVSTLTIQRTQQEDSAVYLCASRRTSGSYEQYFGPGTRLTVT.

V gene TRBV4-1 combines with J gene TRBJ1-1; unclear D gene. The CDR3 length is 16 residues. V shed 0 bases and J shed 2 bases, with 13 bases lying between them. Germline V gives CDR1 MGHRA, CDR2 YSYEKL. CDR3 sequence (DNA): TGCGCCAGCAGCCAAGATGTTGCAACGTCCAACACTGAAGCTTTCTTT. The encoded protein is CASSQDVATSNTEAFF.

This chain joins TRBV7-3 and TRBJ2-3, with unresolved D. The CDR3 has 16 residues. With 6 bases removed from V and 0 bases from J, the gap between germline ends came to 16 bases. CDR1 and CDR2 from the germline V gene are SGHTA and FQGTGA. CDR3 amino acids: CASSPNGLSSTDTQYF. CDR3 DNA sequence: TGTGCCAGCAGTCCCAATGGGCTTTCAAGCACAGATACGCAGTATTTT. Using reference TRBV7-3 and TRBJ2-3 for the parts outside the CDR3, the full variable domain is GAGVSQTPSNKVTEKGKYVELRCDPISGHTALYWYRQSLGQGPEFLIYFQGTGAADDSGLPNDRFFAVRPEGSVSTLKIQRTERGDSAVYLCASSPNGLSSTDTQYFGPGTRLTVL.

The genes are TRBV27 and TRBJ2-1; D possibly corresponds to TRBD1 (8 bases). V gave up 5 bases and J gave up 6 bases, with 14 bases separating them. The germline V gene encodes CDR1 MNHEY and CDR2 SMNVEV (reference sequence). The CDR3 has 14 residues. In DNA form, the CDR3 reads TGTGCCAGCAGTCTACAGGGGGGGGTCAATGAGCAGTTCTTC. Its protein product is CASSLQGGVNEQFF.

CDR3 coding DNA: TGTGCCAGCAGTTTAGCTGAGACCCAGTACTTC. It encodes CASSLAETQYF. The chain combines TRBV28 with TRBJ2-5; unclear D gene. This CDR3 has 11 amino acids. Germline V lookup: CDR1 MDHEN, CDR2 SYDVKM. V was shortened by 2 bases and J by 5 bases, with 3 bases between the two germline ends.

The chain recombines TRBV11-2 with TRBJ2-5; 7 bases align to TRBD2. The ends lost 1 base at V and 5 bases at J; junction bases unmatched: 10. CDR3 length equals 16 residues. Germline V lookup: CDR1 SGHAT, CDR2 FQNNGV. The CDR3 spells CASSLGVTSSAETQYF. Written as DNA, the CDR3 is TGTGCCAGCAGCTTAGGCGTGACTAGCTCCGCGGAGACCCAGTACTTC.

The CDR3 sequence is CASRPLNTGELFF. As DNA, the CDR3 is TGTGCCAGCAGGCCCCTGAACACCGGGGAGCTGTTTTTT. The rearrangement uses TRBV7-9 and TRBJ2-2; D unresolved. The CDR3 contains 13 residues. Trimming took 6 bases from V and 1 from J, leaving 6 bases between them. CDR1 and CDR2 from the germline V gene are SEHNR and FQNEAQ (reference sequence).

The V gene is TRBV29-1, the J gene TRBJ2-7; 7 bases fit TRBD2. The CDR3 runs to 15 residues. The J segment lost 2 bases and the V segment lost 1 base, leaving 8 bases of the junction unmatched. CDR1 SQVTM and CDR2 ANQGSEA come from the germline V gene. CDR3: CSVEGEGSITYEQYF. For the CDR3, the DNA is TGCAGCGTTGAAGGGGAGGGCTCAATAACCTACGAGCAGTACTTC.

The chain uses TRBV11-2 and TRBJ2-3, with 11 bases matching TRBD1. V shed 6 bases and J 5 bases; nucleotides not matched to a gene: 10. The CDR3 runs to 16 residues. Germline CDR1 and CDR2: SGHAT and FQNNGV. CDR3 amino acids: CASRDIGQGALDTQYF. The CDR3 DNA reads TGTGCCAGCAGGGACATCGGACAGGGGGCTTTAGATACGCAGTATTTT. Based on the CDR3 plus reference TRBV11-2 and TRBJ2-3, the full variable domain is EAGVAQSPRYKIIEKRQSVAFWCNPISGHATLYWYQQILGQGPKLLIQFQNNGVVDDSQLPKDRFSAERLKGVDSTLKIQPAKLEDSAVYLCASRDIGQGALDTQYFGPGTRLTVL.

The CDR3 region has the DNA TGTGCCAGCAGCCATCAGGGGCCGCCGGGGAGGGAGCAGTACTTC. Translation: CASSHQGPPGREQYF. V gene TRBV7-2 combines with J gene TRBJ2-7, with D perhaps given as TRBD1 or TRBD2 (6 bases each). This CDR3 contains 15 residues. V shed 5 bases and J shed 7 bases, with 21 bases lying between them. In germline, CDR1 is SGHTA, CDR2 FQGNSA.

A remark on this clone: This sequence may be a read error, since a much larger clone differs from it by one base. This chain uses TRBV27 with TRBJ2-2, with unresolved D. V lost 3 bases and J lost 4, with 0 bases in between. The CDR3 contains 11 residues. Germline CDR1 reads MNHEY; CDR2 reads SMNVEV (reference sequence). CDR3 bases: TGTGCCAGCAGTTTCACCGGGGAGCTGTTTTTT. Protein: CASSFTGELFF.

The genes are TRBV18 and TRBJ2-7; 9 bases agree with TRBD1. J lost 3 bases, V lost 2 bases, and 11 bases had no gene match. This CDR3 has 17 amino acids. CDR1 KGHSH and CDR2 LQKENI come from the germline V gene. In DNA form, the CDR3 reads TGTGCCAGCTCACCAATTTCCCGGGACAGGGAAGTCTACGAGCAGTACTTC. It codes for CASSPISRDREVYEQYF.

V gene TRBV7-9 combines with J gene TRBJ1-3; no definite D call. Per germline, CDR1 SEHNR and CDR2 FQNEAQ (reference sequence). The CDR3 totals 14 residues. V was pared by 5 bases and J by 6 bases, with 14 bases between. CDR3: CASSPEGRENTIYF. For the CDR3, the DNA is TGTGCCAGCAGCCCGGAGGGAAGGGAAAACACCATATATTTT. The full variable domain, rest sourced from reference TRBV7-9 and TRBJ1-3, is DTGVSQNPRHKITKRGQNVTFRCDPISEHNRLYWYRQTLGQGPEFLTYFQNEAQLEKSRLLSDRFSAERPKGSFSTLEIQRTEQGDSAMYLCASSPEGRENTIYFGEGSWLTVV.

The CDR3 DNA reads TGTGCCAGCAGCGCGGACAGGGGTACCCCCAACTATGGCTACACCTTC. Protein sequence: CASSADRGTPNYGYTF. J is TRBJ1-2 and V is TRBV7-8, with 9 bases aligning to TRBD1. Per germline, CDR1 SGHVS and CDR2 FQNEAQ. Trimming took 5 bases from V and 2 from J; bases not matched to a gene: 9. This CDR3 contains 16 residues.

For the CDR3, the DNA is TGTGCCAGCAGCCAAGAGCTCGGGACAGCAGCCTACGAGCAGTACTTC. Translating it yields CASSQELGTAAYEQYF. V and J are TRBV14 and TRBJ2-7, with 7 nucleotides matching TRBD1. CDR3 length: 16 residues. Germline-derived CDR1 and CDR2 are SGHDN and FVKESK. V lost 0 bases, J lost 2 bases, and 7 bases stayed unmatched.

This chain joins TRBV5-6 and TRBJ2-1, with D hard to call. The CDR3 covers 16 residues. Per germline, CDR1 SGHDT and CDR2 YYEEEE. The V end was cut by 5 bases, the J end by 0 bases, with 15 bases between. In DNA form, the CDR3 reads TGTGCCAGCAGGAGAGGCGACGAGAGCTCCTACAATGAGCAGTTCTTC. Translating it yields CASRRGDESSYNEQFF. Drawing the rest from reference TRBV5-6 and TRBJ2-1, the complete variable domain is DAGVTQSPTHLIKTRGQQVTLRCSPKSGHDTVSWYQQALGQGPQFIFQYYEEEERQRGNFPDRFSGHQFPNYSSELNVNALLLGDSALYLCASRRGDESSYNEQFFGPGTRLTVL.

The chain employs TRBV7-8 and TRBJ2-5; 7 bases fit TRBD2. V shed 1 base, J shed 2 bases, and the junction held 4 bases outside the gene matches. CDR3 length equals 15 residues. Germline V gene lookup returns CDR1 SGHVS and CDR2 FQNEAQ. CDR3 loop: CASSLGGGAQETQYF. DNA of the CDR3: TGTGCCAGCAGCTTAGGGGGGGGTGCACAAGAGACCCAGTACTTC. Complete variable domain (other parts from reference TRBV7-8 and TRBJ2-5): GAGVSQSPRYKVAKRGQDVALRCDPISGHVSLFWYQQALGQGPEFLTYFQNEAQLDKSGLPSDRFFAERPEGSVSTLKIQRTQQEDSAVYLCASSLGGGAQETQYFGPGTRLLVL.

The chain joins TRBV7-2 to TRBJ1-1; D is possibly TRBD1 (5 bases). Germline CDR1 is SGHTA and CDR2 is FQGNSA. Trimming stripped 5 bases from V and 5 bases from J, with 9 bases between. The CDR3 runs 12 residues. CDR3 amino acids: CASSPGATEAFF. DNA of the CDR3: TGTGCCAGCAGCCCCGGGGCTACTGAAGCTTTCTTT.

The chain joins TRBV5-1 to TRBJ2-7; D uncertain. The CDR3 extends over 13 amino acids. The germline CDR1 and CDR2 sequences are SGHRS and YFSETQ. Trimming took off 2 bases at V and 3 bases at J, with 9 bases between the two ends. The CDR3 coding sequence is TGCGCCAGCAGCTTCGGCAGCAACTACGAGCAGTACTTC. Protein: CASSFGSNYEQYF. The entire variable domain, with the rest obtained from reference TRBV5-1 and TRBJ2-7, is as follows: KAGVTQTPRYLIKTRGQQVTLSCSPISGHRSVSWYQQTPGQGLQFLFEYFSETQRNKGNFPGRFSGRQFSNSRSEMNVSTLELGDSALYLCASSFGSNYEQYFGPGTRLTVT.

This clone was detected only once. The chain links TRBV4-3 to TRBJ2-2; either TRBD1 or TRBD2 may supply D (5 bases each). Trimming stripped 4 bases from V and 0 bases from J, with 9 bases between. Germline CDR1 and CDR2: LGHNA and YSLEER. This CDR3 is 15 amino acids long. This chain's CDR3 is CASSLGTPNTGELFF. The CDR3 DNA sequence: TGCGCCAGCAGCCTCGGGACGCCGAACACCGGGGAGCTGTTTTTT.

Here the CDR3 reads CASSPGPMYEQYF. Written as DNA, the CDR3 is TGTGCCAGCAGCCCGGGACCGATGTACGAGCAGTACTTC. The genes are TRBV7-9 and TRBJ2-7, with D perhaps TRBD1 or TRBD2 (5 bases each). Germline loops: CDR1 SEHNR, CDR2 FQNEAQ (reference sequence). The CDR3 loop spans 13 amino acids. The V end lost 5 bases, the J end lost 4 bases, and 12 bases lay between the germline ends.

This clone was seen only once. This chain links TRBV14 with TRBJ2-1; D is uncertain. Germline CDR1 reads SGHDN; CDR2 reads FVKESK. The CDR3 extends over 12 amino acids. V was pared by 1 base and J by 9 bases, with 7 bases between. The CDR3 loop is CASSQGGSEQFF. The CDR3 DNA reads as TGTGCCAGCAGCCAAGGTGGCAGTGAGCAGTTCTTC. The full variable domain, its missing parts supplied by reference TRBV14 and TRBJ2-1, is EAGVTQFPSHSVIEKGQTVTLRCDPISGHDNLYWYRRVMGKEIKFLLHFVKESKQDESGMPNNRFLAERTGGTYSTLKVQPAELEDSGVYFCASSQGGSEQFFGPGTRLTVL.

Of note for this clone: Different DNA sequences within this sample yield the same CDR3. CDR3 sequence reads: CASSPGTGAYEQYF. The CDR3 nucleotides are TGCGCCAGCAGCCCAGGGACAGGGGCGTACGAGCAGTACTTC. The chain recombines TRBV4-3 with TRBJ2-7; TRBD1 aligns across 10 bases. The CDR3 is 14 residues long. Germline V gene sequence: CDR1 LGHNA, CDR2 YSLEER. V lost 4 bases to trimming and J lost 4 bases; unmatched junction nucleotides: 4.

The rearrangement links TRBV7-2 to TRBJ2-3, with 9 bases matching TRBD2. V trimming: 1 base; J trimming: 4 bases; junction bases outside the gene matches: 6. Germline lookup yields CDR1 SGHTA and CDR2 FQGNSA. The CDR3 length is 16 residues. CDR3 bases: TGTGCCAGCAGCTTAGGGCTAGCGGGATCGTCAGATACGCAGTATTTT. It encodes CASSLGLAGSSDTQYF. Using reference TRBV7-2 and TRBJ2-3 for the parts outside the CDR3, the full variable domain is GAGVSQSPSNKVTEKGKDVELRCDPISGHTALYWYRQSLGQGLEFLIYFQGNSAPDKSGLPSDRFSAERTGGSVSTLTIQRTQQEDSAVYLCASSLGLAGSSDTQYFGPGTRLTVL.